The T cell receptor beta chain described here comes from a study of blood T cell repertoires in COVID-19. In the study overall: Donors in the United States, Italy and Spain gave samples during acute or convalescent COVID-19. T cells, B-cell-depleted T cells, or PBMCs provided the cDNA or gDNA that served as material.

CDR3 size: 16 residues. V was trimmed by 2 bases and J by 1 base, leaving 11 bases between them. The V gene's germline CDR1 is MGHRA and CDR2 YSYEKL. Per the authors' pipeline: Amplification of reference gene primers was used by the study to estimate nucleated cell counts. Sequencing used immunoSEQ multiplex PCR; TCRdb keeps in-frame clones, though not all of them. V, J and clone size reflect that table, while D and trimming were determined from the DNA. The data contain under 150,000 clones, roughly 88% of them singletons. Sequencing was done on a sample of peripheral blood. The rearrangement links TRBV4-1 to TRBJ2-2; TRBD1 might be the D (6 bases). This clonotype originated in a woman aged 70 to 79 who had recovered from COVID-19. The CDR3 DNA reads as TGCGCCAGCAGCCAACTCGGGACAAGGAACACCGGGGAGCTGTTTTTT. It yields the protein CASSQLGTRNTGELFF.